A single sample gave rise to the 26 T cell receptor beta chains below, sequenced in a study of cytomegalovirus exposure and HLA in healthy donors. Only in-frame clones appear in the TCRdb table, and some are missing; sequencing was by immunoSEQ multiplex PCR. The data show some 180,000 clones, 80% to 85% seen once. Sequenced sample: PBMCs. These TCRs come from a young woman in good health and CMV-seronegative.

This chain uses TRBV5-1 with TRBJ2-1; TRBD2 might be the D (6 bases). Germline V gene lookup returns CDR1 SGHRS and CDR2 YFSETQ. V was shortened by 3 bases and J by 0 bases, with 19 bases between the two germline ends. The CDR3 has 18 residues. In DNA form, the CDR3 reads TGCGCCAGCAGCTACTCTTTAGGGAGGCTTTTCTCCTACAATGAGCAGTTCTTC. Translation: CASSYSLGRLFSYNEQFF.

The chain is built from TRBV27 and TRBJ2-3; 12 positions match TRBD2. V was clipped by 5 bases and J by 6 bases; unmatched bases: 6. Germline lookup yields CDR1 MNHEY and CDR2 SMNVEV (reference sequence). The CDR3 runs to 15 residues. The CDR3 sequence: CASSRRLAGGDTQYF. The CDR3 coding sequence is TGTGCCAGCAGTAGACGTCTAGCGGGGGGGGATACGCAGTATTTT.

The chain links TRBV2 to TRBJ1-2; D might be TRBD1 (6 bases). V lost 0 bases to trimming and J lost 7 bases, with 12 bases between them. Germline CDR1 reads SNHLY; CDR2 reads FYNNEI. The CDR3 sequence is 14 residues long. The CDR3 here is CASSEARQGIGYTF. The CDR3 nucleotides are TGTGCCAGCAGTGAAGCGCGGCAGGGGATTGGCTACACCTTC.

The gene calls are TRBV5-1 and TRBJ1-2; TRBD1 is a possible D gene (5 bases). Germline V lookup: CDR1 SGHRS, CDR2 YFSETQ. The CDR3 is made up of 14 amino acids. V shed 7 bases and J shed 1 base, with 14 bases lying between them. This chain's CDR3 is CASRPGGGNYGYTF. Written as DNA, the CDR3 is TGCGCCAGCCGCCCCGGGGGGGGTAACTATGGCTACACCTTC.

This chain uses TRBV28 with TRBJ1-2; possible D gene TRBD1, 5 bases. The V and J ends lost 10 bases and 4 bases respectively, with 13 bases between them. Germline CDR1 is MDHEN and CDR2 is SYDVKM. The CDR3 is made up of 12 amino acids. The CDR3 is CATSGRGYGYTF. The CDR3 DNA follows: TGTGCCACTTCAGGGAGGGGCTATGGCTACACCTTC.

The chain uses TRBV5-1 and TRBJ2-1; D perhaps matches TRBD1 (7 bases). Germline CDR1 SGHRS, CDR2 YFSETQ. The CDR3 has 13 amino acids. The ends were cut back, 0 bases at V and 8 bases at J, with 9 bases in the middle. The chain's CDR3 is CASSLGGTDEQFF. CDR3 nucleotides: TGCGCCAGCAGCTTGGGCGGGACAGATGAGCAGTTCTTC.

J is TRBJ2-1 and V is TRBV5-4, with TRBD2 identical over 8 bases. This CDR3 comprises 15 residues. With 0 bases clipped from V and 2 bases from J, the junction kept 1 base outside the gene matches. Germline lookup yields CDR1 SGHNT and CDR2 YYREEE (reference sequence). CDR3 sequence reads: CASSLVAGPYNEQFF. The CDR3 nucleotides read TGTGCCAGCAGCTTGGTAGCGGGGCCCTACAATGAGCAGTTCTTC.

V and J are TRBV25-1 and TRBJ1-3; 9 bases map to TRBD1. The V gene end was trimmed by 6 bases and the J gene end by 0 bases; junction bases not matched to a gene: 3. This CDR3 contains 15 residues. The germline gives CDR1 MGHDK, CDR2 SYGVNS. The CDR3 nucleotides read TGTGCCAGCAGGGGACAGGGCTACTCTGGAAACACCATATATTTT. Its translation: CASRGQGYSGNTIYF. The variable domain in full, completed from reference TRBV25-1 and TRBJ1-3, reads EADIYQTPRYLVIGTGKKITLECSQTMGHDKMYWYQQDPGMELHLIHYSYGVNSTEKGDLSSESTVSRIRTEHFPLTLESARPSHTSQYLCASRGQGYSGNTIYFGEGSWLTVV.

This chain connects TRBV30 to TRBJ2-2; 9 nucleotides match TRBD1. The CDR3 runs 14 residues. Germline assignment: CDR1 GTSNPN and CDR2 SVGIG (reference sequence). V dropped 5 bases and J dropped 3; count of bases not matched to a gene: 4. The CDR3 region is CAWAGTGHTGELFF. CDR3 nucleotides: TGTGCCTGGGCCGGGACAGGGCACACCGGGGAGCTGTTTTTT.

The CDR3 region has the DNA TGTGCCAGCAGCTTGGAGACAGGGGGATACTTC. As protein: CASSLETGGYF. V is TRBV5-4 and J is TRBJ2-7; 9 nucleotides agree with TRBD1. The CDR3 covers 11 residues. The trim removed 0 bases at V and 13 bases at J, leaving 2 bases unmatched. The V gene's germline CDR1 is SGHNT and CDR2 YYREEE (reference sequence).

The gene calls are TRBV28 and TRBJ2-7; 8 nucleotides match TRBD2. The CDR3 length is 15 residues. V lost 2 bases, J lost 2 bases, and 5 bases stayed unmatched. Germline CDR1 MDHEN, CDR2 SYDVKM. For the CDR3, the DNA is TGTGCCAGCAGTTTAGCTAGCGGGCCTACCTACGAGCAGTACTTC. Translated, it gives CASSLASGPTYEQYF. The variable domain in full, with the rest retrieved from reference TRBV28 and TRBJ2-7, is DVKVTQSSRYLVKRTGEKVFLECVQDMDHENMFWYRQDPGLGLRLIYFSYDVKMKEKGDIPEGYSVSREKKERFSLILESASTNQTSMYLCASSLASGPTYEQYFGPGTRLTVT.

The J gene is TRBJ1-1, the V gene TRBV5-1; 7 nucleotides align to TRBD1. V gave up 0 bases and J gave up 5 bases; unmatched junction bases: 13. The CDR3 loop spans 17 amino acids. CDR1 is SGHRS and CDR2 is YFSETQ in the germline V gene. The CDR3 region is CASSLAFGQGVLTEAFF. In DNA, the CDR3 is TGCGCCAGCAGCTTGGCGTTCGGGCAGGGGGTTTTGACTGAAGCTTTCTTT.

The chain combines TRBV5-1 with TRBJ2-3, with a tentative D call TRBD2 (5 bases). The CDR3 loop spans 14 amino acids. V lost 3 bases and J 8 bases, leaving 16 bases between the germline ends. CDR1 is SGHRS and CDR2 is YFSETQ in the germline V gene. The CDR3 DNA is TGCGCCAGCAGCTCGGCTACGCACGGAGGTACGCAGTATTTT. Its translation is CASSSATHGGTQYF. Looking up the rest from reference TRBV5-1 and TRBJ2-3 gives the full variable domain: KAGVTQTPRYLIKTRGQQVTLSCSPISGHRSVSWYQQTPGQGLQFLFEYFSETQRNKGNFPGRFSGRQFSNSRSEMNVSTLELGDSALYLCASSSATHGGTQYFGPGTRLTVL.

The rearrangement joins TRBV6-5 to TRBJ2-1; no firm D call. Trimming took 3 bases from V and 4 from J, leaving 10 bases between them. The germline CDR1 and CDR2 sequences are MNHEY and SVGAGI. This CDR3 comprises 14 residues. The CDR3: CASSYRRTYNEQFF. As DNA, the CDR3 is TGTGCCAGCAGTTATAGGAGAACATACAATGAGCAGTTCTTC.

The chain joins TRBV5-1 to TRBJ2-3; weak D call: TRBD2 (6 bases). The CDR3 has 17 amino acids. The V gene lost 2 bases and the J gene lost 0 bases, with 16 bases spanning the gap. The germline V gene has CDR1 SGHRS and CDR2 YFSETQ. CDR3 sequence: CASSLLAAVTSTDTQYF. The CDR3 DNA sequence: TGCGCCAGCAGCTTACTAGCAGCGGTGACTAGCACAGATACGCAGTATTTT. Full variable domain (missing parts from reference TRBV5-1 and TRBJ2-3): KAGVTQTPRYLIKTRGQQVTLSCSPISGHRSVSWYQQTPGQGLQFLFEYFSETQRNKGNFPGRFSGRQFSNSRSEMNVSTLELGDSALYLCASSLLAAVTSTDTQYFGPGTRLTVL.

CDR3 residues: CASSPRPLGDTQYF. The CDR3 region has the DNA TGTGCCAGTAGTCCCAGGCCCTTGGGAGATACGCAGTATTTT. The chain uses TRBV19 and TRBJ2-3; the D is unclear. The length of the CDR3 is 14 residues. Germline V gene data show CDR1 as LNHDA and CDR2 as SQIVND (reference sequence). V was clipped by 5 bases and J by 5 bases, with 14 bases between them.

V and J are TRBV28 and TRBJ1-5; D ambiguous. This CDR3 region has 15 residues. Germline V gene sequence: CDR1 MDHEN, CDR2 SYDVKM. V was cut by 3 bases and J by 0 bases, with 9 bases left in between. CDR3 protein: CASSLGDVSNQPQHF. CDR3 bases: TGTGCCAGCAGTTTGGGAGACGTTAGCAATCAGCCCCAGCATTTT.

The genes are TRBV5-8 and TRBJ1-5; no reliable D call. Germline V gives CDR1 SGHTS, CDR2 YDEGEE. V lost 1 base and J 6 bases, leaving 14 bases between the germline ends. The CDR3 loop spans 15 amino acids. The CDR3 nucleotides are TGTGCCAGCAGCTTGTCTCTCACAGTTGGTCAGCCCCAGCATTTT. Amino acid sequence: CASSLSLTVGQPQHF.

The V gene is TRBV29-1, the J gene TRBJ1-1; D unclear. V was pared by 7 bases and J by 0 bases, with 9 bases between. CDR3 size: 12 residues. Germline V gene lookup returns CDR1 SQVTM and CDR2 ANQGSEA. For the CDR3, the DNA is TGCAGCGGGGGAGGGATGAACACTGAAGCTTTCTTT. Protein: CSGGGMNTEAFF.

The rearrangement links TRBV7-3 to TRBJ2-2; 10 bases line up with TRBD2. Per the germline V gene, CDR1 is SGHTA and CDR2 is FQGTGA. J was trimmed by 6 bases and V by 5 bases; bases with no gene match: 9. CDR3 length equals 16 residues. The CDR3 is CASSRSGGVVPGELFF. CDR3 bases: TGTGCCAGCAGCCGCAGCGGGGGGGTAGTCCCCGGGGAGCTGTTTTTT.

The CDR3 DNA reads TGTGCCAGCAGCTTGCAGGGTTTCCTCTCGGACGAGCAGTACTTC. Its protein is CASSLQGFLSDEQYF. This rearrangement joins TRBV5-6 to TRBJ2-7; D possibly corresponds to TRBD1 (5 bases). V dropped 1 base and J dropped 5 bases, with 16 bases sitting between them. Germline CDR1 SGHDT, CDR2 YYEEEE. The length of the CDR3 is 15 residues. The complete variable domain, with remaining parts taken from reference TRBV5-6 and TRBJ2-7, reads DAGVTQSPTHLIKTRGQQVTLRCSPKSGHDTVSWYQQALGQGPQFIFQYYEEEERQRGNFPDRFSGHQFPNYSSELNVNALLLGDSALYLCASSLQGFLSDEQYFGPGTRLTVT.

This clone was observed a single time. The chain uses TRBV11-1 and TRBJ1-6; no clear D gene. This CDR3 spans 17 amino acids. Germline assignment: CDR1 SGHAT and CDR2 FQDESV (reference sequence). With 5 bases removed from V and 0 bases from J, the gap between germline ends came to 14 bases. CDR3 in amino acids: CASSDNGISSYNSPLHF. The CDR3 DNA is TGTGCCAGCAGCGACAACGGTATAAGCTCCTATAATTCACCCCTCCACTTT.

The chain is built from TRBV11-2 and TRBJ2-1; maybe TRBD2 (5 bases). The V gene's germline CDR1 is SGHAT and CDR2 FQNNGV. V dropped 5 bases and J dropped 8 bases, with 13 bases sitting between them. The CDR3 is made up of 13 amino acids. The CDR3 DNA reads TGTGCCAGCAGCCCGAGGAGGAGCTATGAGCAGTTCTTC. Protein product: CASSPRRSYEQFF.

There are many counts of this clone. The V and J genes are TRBV19 and TRBJ2-1; D is undetermined. Germline-derived CDR1 and CDR2 are LNHDA and SQIVND (reference sequence). The V end was cut by 5 bases, the J end by 0 bases, with 5 bases between. The CDR3 is 13 residues long. The CDR3 spells CASSPNSYNEQFF. CDR3 bases: TGTGCCAGTAGTCCTAACTCCTACAATGAGCAGTTCTTC.

The chain joins TRBV28 to TRBJ2-4; a possible D gene is TRBD2 (5 bases). The CDR3 length is 15 residues. The germline CDR1 and CDR2 sequences are MDHEN and SYDVKM. V was shortened by 7 bases and J by 2 bases, with 15 bases between the two germline ends. CDR3 protein: CASTSPTSTKNIQYF. In DNA, the CDR3 is TGTGCCAGCACCTCCCCTACTAGTACCAAAAACATTCAGTACTTC. Together with reference TRBV28 and TRBJ2-4, the CDR3 gives the full variable domain: DVKVTQSSRYLVKRTGEKVFLECVQDMDHENMFWYRQDPGLGLRLIYFSYDVKMKEKGDIPEGYSVSREKKERFSLILESASTNQTSMYLCASTSPTSTKNIQYFGAGTRLSVL.

This clone was picked up many times. The chain has TRBV7-2 and TRBJ1-5; D uncertain. CDR1 is SGHTA and CDR2 is FQGNSA in the germline V gene. V was trimmed by 2 bases and J by 9 bases, leaving 8 bases between them. The CDR3 length is 12 residues. DNA for the CDR3: TGTGCCAGCAGCTTACAACGGGGGCCCCAGCATTTT. It yields the protein CASSLQRGPQHF. Full variable domain (remainder filled in from reference TRBV7-2 and TRBJ1-5): GAGVSQSPSNKVTEKGKDVELRCDPISGHTALYWYRQSLGQGLEFLIYFQGNSAPDKSGLPSDRFSAERTGGSVSTLTIQRTQQEDSAVYLCASSLQRGPQHFGDGTRLSIL.